Described below is a single T cell receptor beta chain sequence and its context. The PCR employed 60 Vbeta primers together with 13 Jbeta primers. Repertoires were generated with immunoSEQ multiplex PCR, while TCRdb's copy carries only in-frame clones and drops some. The table shows nearly 110,000 clones, with 75% to 85% occurring only once. These data belong to a study of cytomegalovirus exposure and HLA in healthy donors. The CDR3 is made up of 16 amino acids. The V and J ends lost 0 bases and 6 bases, in that order; junction bases with no gene match: 6. Germline CDR1 SGDLS, CDR2 YYNGEE. The origin of this receptor is a man aged 50-60 years in good health and CMV-seronegative. V gene TRBV9 combines with J gene TRBJ1-6; TRBD1 matches 7 bases. Sequenced: PBMCs. The CDR3 DNA reads as TGTGCCAGCAGCGTAGCTGCAGGGGGAGGTAATTCACCCCTCCACTTT. Translation: CASSVAAGGGNSPLHF.